This T cell receptor (beta chain) was documented in a study of shared T cell receptors in the human thymus (dated by TCRdb to the early 2020s). Regarding the research as a whole: The study examined how self-reactive, shared T-cell receptor alpha chains are generated in the human thymus.

Libraries were prepared through the immunoSEQ multiplex PCR assay. TCRdb limited this immuneACCESS table to in-frame rearrangements with V and J called. A share of clones is missing; checked studies link under half to unresolved V genes, and the rest is unexplained. For this sample the table gives approximately 760,000 clones, of which approximately 85% were detected only once. The ten largest make up roughly 0.01% of the sample. Sequences MNHNS (CDR1) and SASEGT (CDR2) are obtained from the germline V gene. The CDR3 has 15 amino acids, counting the end cysteine and phenylalanine. Only CDR3 DNA remains: 45 bases, in frame from the first base. As to this clone: Its binding antigen is unknown. Base qualities are missing; no much larger clone stands one base away.

These sequences were also reported in another study, on human thymus T cells. Reported in the second study: In Finland, the donors were immunologically healthy infants who were having open corrective cardiac surgery for congenital heart defects. Thymus tissue was obtained as surgical resects removed during corrective cardiac surgery. V and J gene segment usage appeared biased in both thymic and peripheral blood repertoires. According to the related research, thymic TCR repertoires were highly overlapping among unrelated individuals. The study characterized TCR alpha and beta repertoires from under 10 infant thymus samples and a few related peripheral blood samples. The infant donors were 7 to 244 days old, and the cohort included several males and two females. Thymocytes were freed from the tissue by mechanical means and kept at -70 degrees C as pellets of roughly 9.5-31 million cells. A QIAsymphony instrument was used to extract genomic DNA from the frozen cell pellets. TCRB and TCRAD loci were amplified from a standardized quantity of quality-controlled genomic DNA using the immunoSEQ multiplex PCR assay. The amplicons spanned the V(D)J region and were long enough to cover the CDR3 and allow V and J genes to be identified. Amplicon sequencing was performed on an Illumina platform through the commercial immunoSEQ service. Primer bias and sequencing errors were corrected as previously described, and TCRAD and TCRB definitions were based on the IMGT database. immunoSEQ Analyzer 3.0 and VDJTools were used for repertoire analysis, which covered basic statistics, V/J segment usage, diversity estimates, rarefaction and pairwise overlap. Diversity was estimated using the Chao1, ChaoE, Efron-Thisted, Shannon and inverse Simpson indices, and was also estimated on datasets down-sampled to the size of the smallest sample. Repertoire overlap was determined by strict matching of CDR3 nucleotide sequence, V gene and J gene, and Jaccard-based multidimensional scaling clustering was applied. On average, thymus samples yielded around 810,000 unique TCRB clonotypes, whereas blood samples yielded some 80,000.

This chain joins TRBV6-1 to TRBJ2-5; TRBD1 might be the D gene, on 5 matching bases. The assigned J gene may be wrong: the sequence end matches TRBJ2-7 better. The clonotype was recovered from a girl under three years old with a congenital heart defect. Donor details come from another sample of the same person, matched by shared clones. The specimen was thymocytes. The CDR3 here reads CASSEGLQGSYEQYF. The bases read TGTGCCAGCAGTGAAGGACTCCAGGGATCCTACGAGCAGTACTTC.